The rows below give T cell receptor beta chains drawn from one sample of a study of B cell selection in AIRE deficiency. Only in-frame clones appear in the TCRdb table, and some are missing; sequencing was by immunoSEQ multiplex PCR. The sample contains roughly 26,000 clones, around 93% of which appear only once. Sequencing was carried out using CD4+CD25+ Tregs sorted from PBMCs. The source is a human donor in good health. The CDR3 runs from the conserved cysteine through the conserved F or W. The size field is filled for only some rows; it gives once, few, many or a size class.

J | size | V | CDR3
TRBJ2-4 | few | TRBV27 | CASSLGGRGGIQYF
TRBJ1-1 | once | TRBV19 | CASSTSVNTEAFF
TRBJ2-5 | - | TRBV4-1 | CASSLADGKETQYF
TRBJ2-3 | - | TRBV14 | CASSRFIGGGVNTQYF
TRBJ1-5 | - | TRBV30 | CAWSVRTGFIRNQPQHF
TRBJ2-3 | - | TRBV28 | CASSSLTRTDTQYF
TRBJ1-2 | - | TRBV29-1 | CSGGRVDYGYTF
TRBJ2-2 | - | TRBV7-3 | CASAPGTSNTGELFF
TRBJ2-1 | - | TRBV11-3 | CASSSSGLNSGGGYNEQFF
TRBJ1-5 | - | TRBV28 | CASTGGNQPQHF
TRBJ2-7 | - | TRBV10-1 | CASSESLTEGYEQYF
TRBJ2-7 | - | TRBV5-6 | CASSLPGVTYEQYF
TRBJ1-5 | - | TRBV5-1 | CASSLGGYSNQPQHF
TRBJ1-4 | - | TRBV10-3 | CAISESGQGAEKLFF
TRBJ2-3 | - | TRBV6-6 | CASSPGGQVITDTQYF
TRBJ1-4 | - | TRBV29-1 | CSVVSGANEKLFF
TRBJ1-2 | - | TRBV11-2 | CASSSERDGYTF
TRBJ2-2 | - | TRBV6-4 | CASSRSRGSDTGELFF
TRBJ1-6 | - | TRBV5-1 | CASSLGGSKDSPLHF
TRBJ2-7 | - | TRBV4-1 | CASSQDRGRGSSYEQYF
TRBJ2-5 | - | TRBV28 | CASSYVDREYF
TRBJ2-6 | - | TRBV9 | CASSAGRGAGRSGANVLTF
TRBJ1-5 | - | TRBV18 | CASSGQGEGQPQHF
TRBJ1-5 | - | TRBV7-2 | CASSVTGTAFNQPQHF
TRBJ2-1 | - | TRBV4-3 | CASSQGPRGGTQFF
TRBJ1-1 | - | TRBV11-2 | CASRQDRVTEAFF
TRBJ2-5 | - | TRBV7-2 | CASSAGLAGPQETQYF
TRBJ2-1 | - | TRBV6-6 | CASSYLQENEQFF
TRBJ1-1 | - | TRBV7-2 | CASRSTPQNTEAFF
TRBJ1-2 | - | TRBV27 | CASSTQGAGYTF
TRBJ2-7 | - | TRBV6-1 | CASSEDGRISYEQYF
TRBJ2-6 | - | TRBV15 | CATSRGGQNSGANVLTF
TRBJ1-5 | - | TRBV19 | CASSIVAGGFDQPQHF
TRBJ1-5 | once | TRBV4-3 | CASSQAPNSNQPQHF
TRBJ1-2 | - | TRBV6-1 | CASRPGLYGYTF
TRBJ2-5 | - | TRBV11-1 | CASSFSGETQYF
TRBJ2-1 | - | TRBV18 | CASSPPGGSAYNEQFF
TRBJ2-1 | few | TRBV4-1 | CASSQDGTSSSYNEQFF
TRBJ2-3 | - | TRBV5-1 | CASSFSGGSDTQYF
TRBJ2-5 | - | TRBV28 | CASGRETQYF
TRBJ1-1 | - | TRBV6-1 | CASSESTLRMNTEAFF
TRBJ1-5 | few | TRBV19 | CATYTGVGPKQPQHF
TRBJ1-1 | - | TRBV12-5 | CASGLGLGTEAFF
TRBJ1-1 | - | TRBV27 | CASSLWGRYWWTEAFF
TRBJ2-5 | - | TRBV7-6 | CASSLRWGAGETQYF
TRBJ1-1 | - | TRBV18 | CASSPRGGEYTEAFF
TRBJ2-7 | - | TRBV18 | CASSPRGRSYEQYF
TRBJ1-6 | - | TRBV7-2 | CASSLMGSRFRNSPLHF
TRBJ1-6 | - | TRBV14 | CASSPSGTGRDNSPLHF
TRBJ2-3 | - | TRBV5-1 | CASSSSGGTDTQYF
TRBJ2-7 | - | TRBV10-3 | CAIRAGEDEQYF